This T cell receptor beta chain was recorded in a study of CD8 T cells in ankylosing spondylitis. General study results and limits: Disease-associated clones were reportedly significantly overrepresented in matched ankylosing spondylitis synovial fluid. Characteristic of ankylosing spondylitis blood, it appeared, was a TCR beta motif comprising several highly homologous variants.

This CDR3 has 13 residues. With 7 bases removed from V and 0 bases from J, the gap between germline ends came to 12 bases. Germline assignment: CDR1 SQVTM and CDR2 ANQGSEA. Library preparation for TCR beta used quantitative 5'-RACE with molecular barcodes. One entry per CDR3 protein, called by TCRdb with MiXCR from the 5' RACE reads. The table has about 240,000 distinct CDR3 sequences, roughly a tenth seen once. A word on this clonotype: Its antigen is as yet unknown.

The sequence derives from a male donor with ankylosing spondylitis or in good health (not recorded which). The sequencing input was blood, either unsorted or a sorted T cell fraction (not recorded which). The genes are TRBV29-1 and TRBJ1-1, with D hard to call. This chain's CDR3 is CSGGTTMNTEAFF. In nucleotides, the CDR3 is TGCAGCGGGGGTACGACCATGAACACTGAAGCTTTCTTT. Full variable domain (outside the CDR3, taken from reference TRBV29-1 and TRBJ1-1): SAVISQKPSRDICQRGTSLTIQCQVDSQVTMMFWYRQQPGQSLTLIATANQGSEATYESGFVIDKFPISRPNLTFSTLTVSNMSPEDSSIYLCSGGTTMNTEAFFGQGTRLTVV.